This is a list of T cell receptor beta chains from one sample in a study of preoperative IRX-2 immunotherapy in early breast cancer. Profiled with immunoSEQ multiplex PCR; TCRdb holds only in-frame clones, not every one. The table records fewer than 35,000 clones, around 92% of them present only once. The specimen comprised tumor tissue, sampled after IRX-2 immunotherapy. The receptor source for this set is a human donor with breast cancer. CDR3s include the opening cysteine and the closing phenylalanine or tryptophan. The D gene is left open where the match is weak. Expanded clones are given a class, and other clones once, few, many or no size at all.

v_gene	j_gene	abundance	d_gene	CDR3aa	CDR3nt
TRBV12-5	TRBJ1-2	NA	TRBD1	CASGQTGVSNYGYTF	TGTGCTAGTGGCCAAACAGGGGTCAGTAACTATGGCTACACCTTC
TRBV7-2	TRBJ1-3	NA	NA	CASSFSGGNTIYF	TGTGCCAGCAGCTTTTCAGGGGGAAACACCATATATTTT
TRBV11-3	TRBJ2-2	NA	NA	CASSLVGTQVGGRDTGELFF	TGTGCCAGCAGCTTAGTGGGGACTCAGGTTGGGGGCCGGGACACCGGGGAGCTGTTTTTT
TRBV18	TRBJ1-4	NA	NA	CASSPWEGKDEKLFF	TGTGCCAGCTCACCATGGGAGGGGAAAGACGAAAAACTGTTTTTT
TRBV10-3	TRBJ2-4	NA	NA	CAISESGTPIQYF	TGTGCCATCAGTGAGTCAGGTACACCTATTCAGTACTTC
TRBV7-1	TRBJ2-1	NA	TRBD2	CASSLGGYNNEQFF	TGTGCCAGCAGCTTGGGAGGGTATAACAATGAGCAGTTCTTC
TRBV11-3	TRBJ2-1	NA	NA	CASSLGPAGRDEQFF	TGTGCCAGCAGCTTAGGGCCCGCCGGGCGGGATGAGCAGTTCTTC
TRBV7-8	TRBJ2-7	NA	NA	CASSRGTTYEQYF	TGTGCCAGCAGCCGCGGGACAACCTACGAGCAGTACTTC
TRBV6-8	TRBJ2-7	NA	NA	CASRQPGRGIWTEQYF	TGTGCCAGCAGACAACCGGGGAGGGGGATTTGGACCGAGCAGTACTTC
TRBV28	TRBJ2-3	NA	TRBD1	CASSLVRGRTSDTQYF	TGTGCCAGCAGTTTAGTCAGGGGGCGCACGTCAGATACGCAGTATTTT
TRBV5-1	TRBJ1-5	NA	TRBD1	CASSKQRRTGGAQPQHF	TGCGCCAGCAGCAAACAACGAAGGACAGGGGGAGCTCAGCCCCAGCATTTT
TRBV5-1	TRBJ1-2	NA	NA	CASSFPGSGLRGYTF	TGCGCCAGCAGCTTCCCGGGAAGTGGGTTACGTGGCTACACCTTC
TRBV6-8	TRBJ1-1	NA	NA	CAIRDPGLNTEAFF	TGTGCCATCAGGGACCCCGGATTGAACACTGAAGCTTTCTTT
TRBV6-8	TRBJ2-2	NA	NA	CASSRQPVNTGELFF	TGTGCCAGCAGTCGCCAGCCAGTGAACACCGGGGAGCTGTTTTTT
TRBV11-3	TRBJ2-1	NA	TRBD2	CASSPGGVSGGLNEQFF	TGTGCCAGCAGCCCTGGAGGCGTGTCGGGGGGGCTCAATGAGCAGTTCTTC
TRBV11-3	TRBJ1-5	NA	TRBD1	CASRVTGGNQPQHF	TGTGCCAGCAGGGTTACAGGGGGGAATCAGCCCCAGCATTTT
TRBV19	TRBJ2-1	NA	NA	CASTLSSYNEQFF	TGTGCCAGTACTCTGAGCTCCTACAATGAGCAGTTCTTC
TRBV6-8	TRBJ2-6	NA	NA	CAISGSGANILTF	TGTGCCATCAGTGGCTCTGGGGCCAACATCCTGACTTTC
TRBV6-8	TRBJ2-5	once	NA	CACWPTGRPGETQYF	TGTGCCTGCTGGCCAACCGGAAGGCCAGGAGAGACCCAGTACTTC
TRBV30	TRBJ1-4	NA	NA	CAWTPMGATNEKLFF	TGTGCCTGGACACCTATGGGGGCAACTAATGAAAAACTGTTTTTT
TRBV11-3	TRBJ1-2	NA	NA	CASSLPGRGGVPRF	TGTGCCAGCAGCTTACCAGGGAGAGGGGGGGTACCCCGATTC
TRBV12-5	TRBJ2-2	NA	TRBD1	CASGQGSNTGELFF	TGTGCCAGCGGACAGGGCTCGAACACCGGGGAGCTGTTTTTT
TRBV19	TRBJ2-1	NA	NA	CASSRPGFSSYNEQFF	TGTGCCAGTAGTCGGCCAGGGTTCAGCTCCTACAATGAGCAGTTCTTC
TRBV5-1	TRBJ2-4	NA	TRBD2	CASSPGLAGNIQYF	TGCGCCAGCAGCCCGGGACTAGCAGGAAACATTCAGTACTTC
TRBV11-3	TRBJ2-7	NA	NA	CASSGGAGAGEQYF	TGTGCCAGCAGCGGGGGCGCGGGAGCGGGCGAGCAGTACTTC
TRBV28	TRBJ2-5	NA	NA	CASISLGETQYF	TGTGCCAGCATTTCCCTTGGGGAGACCCAGTACTTC
TRBV19	TRBJ2-7	NA	TRBD2	CASSMGTSYEQYF	TGTGCCAGTAGTATGGGGACTAGTTACGAGCAGTACTTC
TRBV19	TRBJ1-3	once	NA	CASSMAGNTIYF	TGTGCCAGTAGTATGGCTGGAAACACCATATATTTT
TRBV19	TRBJ1-2	NA	TRBD1	CASSPEDRPYGYTF	TGTGCCAGTAGTCCCGAGGACAGGCCTTATGGCTACACCTTC
TRBV11-3	TRBJ2-2	NA	TRBD1	CASSSYRGRDTGELFF	TGTGCCAGCAGCTCTTACAGGGGGAGAGACACCGGGGAGCTGTTTTTT
TRBV6-8	TRBJ1-1	once	NA	CASSYSKWWSTEAFF	TGTGCCAGCAGTTACTCGAAGTGGTGGAGCACTGAAGCTTTCTTT
TRBV1	TRBJ2-1	NA	NA	CTSSQRREHYNEQFF	TGCACCAGCAGCCAAAGGCGGGAGCACTACAATGAGCAGTTCTTC
TRBV5-1	TRBJ2-2	NA	TRBD1	CASSPGQHTGELFF	TGCGCCAGCAGCCCGGGACAGCACACCGGGGAGCTGTTTTTT
TRBV19	TRBJ1-3	NA	NA	CASSTRNGDSGNTIYF	TGTGCCAGTAGTACGAGGAACGGAGACTCTGGAAACACCATATATTTT
TRBV11-3	TRBJ1-1	NA	NA	CASSLAGARTEAFF	TGTGCCAGCAGTCTAGCGGGGGCGAGAACTGAAGCTTTCTTT
TRBV10-3	TRBJ1-2	NA	NA	CAISEPDRNYGYTF	TGTGCCATCAGTGAGCCGGACAGAAACTATGGCTACACCTTC
TRBV19	TRBJ1-1	few	TRBD1	CASSMRQGGMNTEAFF	TGTGCCAGTAGTATGAGACAGGGGGGGATGAACACTGAAGCTTTCTTT
TRBV15	TRBJ1-3	few	NA	CATSRAQGRRSGNTIYF	TGTGCCACCAGCAGAGCTCAGGGACGGCGCTCTGGAAACACCATATATTTT
TRBV30	TRBJ1-2	NA	NA	CAWSVGGGLGYTF	TGTGCCTGGAGTGTAGGCGGAGGGCTTGGCTACACCTTC
TRBV5-1	TRBJ1-3	once	TRBD1	CASSSQGSLSGNTIYF	TGCGCCAGCAGCTCACAGGGGTCCCTCTCTGGAAACACCATATATTTT
TRBV6-8	TRBJ1-3	NA	TRBD1	CASSEDRAVNTIYF	TGTGCCAGCAGTGAGGACAGGGCTGTGAACACCATATATTTT
TRBV7-1	TRBJ1-6	NA	NA	CASSQVPGANSPLHF	TGTGCCAGCAGCCAAGTGCCAGGGGCGAATTCACCCCTCCACTTT
TRBV6-8	TRBJ1-5	NA	TRBD1	CASRPTGDNQPQHF	TGTGCCAGCAGGCCCACAGGGGACAATCAGCCCCAGCATTTT
TRBV6-4	TRBJ2-7	NA	NA	CASSYSRIPAGDSYEQYF	TGTGCCAGCAGTTACTCGAGAATACCGGCAGGGGACTCCTACGAGCAGTACTTC
TRBV6-4	TRBJ1-1	NA	NA	CASSYTRTALLNTEAFF	TGTGCCAGCAGTTACACCCGGACAGCATTATTGAACACTGAAGCTTTCTTT
TRBV6-8	TRBJ2-7	NA	NA	CASSYWGRGYEQYF	TGTGCCAGCAGTTACTGGGGGAGAGGTTACGAGCAGTACTTC
TRBV6-8	TRBJ2-5	NA	TRBD2	CAIRQTSGKETQYF	TGTGCCATCAGACAGACTAGCGGGAAAGAGACCCAGTACTTC
TRBV14	TRBJ1-3	NA	NA	CASSQGSGGNTIYF	TGTGCCAGCAGCCAAGGCTCCGGGGGAAACACCATATATTTT
TRBV22-1	TRBJ1-5	NA	NA	CAISAADSNQPQHF	TGTGCCATCAGTGCGGCTGATAGCAATCAGCCCCAGCATTTT
TRBV19	TRBJ1-2	once	NA	CASSITRGYGYTF	TGTGCCAGTAGTATTACCAGGGGCTATGGCTACACCTTC
TRBV15	TRBJ1-1	NA	NA	CATSRARGNTEAFF	TGTGCCACCAGCAGGGCGAGGGGGAACACTGAAGCTTTCTTT
TRBV18	TRBJ2-1	NA	TRBD1	CASSPSGGLSYNEQFF	TGTGCCAGCTCACCCTCAGGGGGCCTCTCCTACAATGAGCAGTTCTTC
TRBV6-8	TRBJ2-6	NA	TRBD1	CASRLGQGAANVLTF	TGTGCCAGCAGACTCGGACAGGGGGCTGCCAACGTCCTGACTTTC
TRBV1	TRBJ1-2	NA	NA	CASSRPETATNYGYTF	TGCGCCAGCAGCCGACCAGAGACTGCTACTAACTATGGCTACACCTTC
TRBV6-8	TRBJ2-3	NA	TRBD2	CASSPLQRENTDTQYF	TGTGCCAGCAGCCCTCTCCAGCGGGAGAACACAGATACGCAGTATTTT